This T cell receptor beta chain comes out of a study of identical twins. cDNA molecules carried unique molecular identifiers, and template switching added a universal primer site. One entry per CDR3 protein, called by TCRdb with MiXCR from the 5' RACE reads. The sample carries hundreds of thousands of distinct CDR3 sequences, 8.5% to 9.5% recorded once. J was trimmed by 7 bases and V by 3 bases; bases with no gene match: 2. The CDR3 has 16 amino acids. Germline CDR1 LGHNA, CDR2 YNFKEQ. At least ten counts were recorded for this clonotype. The same data also went into a second study, on yellow fever vaccine responses in identical twins.

V gene TRBV4-2 combines with J gene TRBJ2-2; 16 bases fit TRBD2. This receptor was taken from a woman between 18 and 29 years old in good health. The sequenced sample consisted of PBMCs. The CDR3 DNA is TGTGCCAGCAGCCAGGGACTAGCGGGGGGGGTCGGGGAGCTGTTTTTT. This sequence encodes CASSQGLAGGVGELFF.